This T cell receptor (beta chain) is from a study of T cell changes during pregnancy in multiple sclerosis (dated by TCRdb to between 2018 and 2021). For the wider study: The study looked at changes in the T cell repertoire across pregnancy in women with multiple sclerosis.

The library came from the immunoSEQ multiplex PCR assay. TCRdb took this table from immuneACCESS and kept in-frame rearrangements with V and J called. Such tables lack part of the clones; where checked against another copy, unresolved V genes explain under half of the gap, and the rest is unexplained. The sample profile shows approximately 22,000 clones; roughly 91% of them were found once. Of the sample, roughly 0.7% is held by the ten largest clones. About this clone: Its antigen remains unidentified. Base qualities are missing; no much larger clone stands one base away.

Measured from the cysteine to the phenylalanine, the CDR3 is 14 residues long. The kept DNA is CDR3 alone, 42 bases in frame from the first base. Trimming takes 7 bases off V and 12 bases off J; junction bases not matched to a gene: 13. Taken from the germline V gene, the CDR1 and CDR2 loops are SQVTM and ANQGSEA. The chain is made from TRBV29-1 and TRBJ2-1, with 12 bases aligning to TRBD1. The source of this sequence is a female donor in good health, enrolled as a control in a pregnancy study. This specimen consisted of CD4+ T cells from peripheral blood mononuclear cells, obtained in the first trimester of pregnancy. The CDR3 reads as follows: CSALVGQGAGGQFF. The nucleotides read TGCAGCGCACTTGTGGGACAGGGGGCCGGGGGGCAGTTCTTC.